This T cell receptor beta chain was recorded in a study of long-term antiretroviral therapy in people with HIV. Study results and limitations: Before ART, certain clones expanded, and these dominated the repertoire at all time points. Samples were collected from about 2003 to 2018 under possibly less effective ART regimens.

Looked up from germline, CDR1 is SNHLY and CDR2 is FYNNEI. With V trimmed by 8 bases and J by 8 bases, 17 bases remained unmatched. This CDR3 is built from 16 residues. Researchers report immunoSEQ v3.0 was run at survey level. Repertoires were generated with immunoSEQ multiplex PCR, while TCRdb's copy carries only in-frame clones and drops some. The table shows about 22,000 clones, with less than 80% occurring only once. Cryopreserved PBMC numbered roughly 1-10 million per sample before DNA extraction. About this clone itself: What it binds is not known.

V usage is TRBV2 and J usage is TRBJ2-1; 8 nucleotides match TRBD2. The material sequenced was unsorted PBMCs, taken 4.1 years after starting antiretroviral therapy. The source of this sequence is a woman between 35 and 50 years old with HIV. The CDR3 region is CASLKGSGTSRYEQFF. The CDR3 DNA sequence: TGTGCCAGCCTGAAGGGGTCCGGGACTAGTAGGTATGAGCAGTTCTTC. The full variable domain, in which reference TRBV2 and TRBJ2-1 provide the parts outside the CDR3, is EPEVTQTPSHQVTQMGQEVILRCVPISNHLYFYWYRQILGQKVEFLVSFYNNEISEKSEIFDDQFSVERPDGSNFTLKIRSTKLEDSAMYFCASLKGSGTSRYEQFFGPGTRLTVL.